This T cell receptor beta chain was identified in a study of blood T cell repertoires in COVID-19 (dated by TCRdb to 2018 to 2021). For the study in its entirety: The collaborator samples originated in the United States, Italy and Spain and spanned the acute and convalescent phases of COVID-19. The material from the prospective study consisted of cDNA or gDNA derived from T cells, B-cell-depleted T cells, or PBMCs. The dataset comprised deeply sampled blood TCRbeta repertoires from subjects exposed to, actively infected with, or recovered from COVID-19. The repertoires were released in a freely available public database intended as a resource for research on the immune response to SARS-CoV-2. The samples were drawn from two sources: the first 160 participants of the ongoing ImmuneRACE study, and some 1,300 subjects contributed by 6 global collaborators. Nearly every sample came with metadata listing a de-identified subject ID, COVID-19 status, age in years and sex. Where available, HLA class I and class II types were taken from metadata supplied by the sample provider and were not determined by assay-based typing. On the study overall, not on this receptor specifically: How much clinical and demographic metadata was included differed by source and by participant, and the metadata was provided uncurated.

Each collaborating institution followed its own protocols to collect whole blood in K2EDTA tubes. For TCRbeta analysis, collaborators shipped samples as frozen whole blood, isolated PBMCs, or DNA extracted from either of those sample types. Counted from cysteine to phenylalanine, this CDR3 has 16 amino acids. Of the read, only the CDR3 DNA is kept; its 48 bases are in frame from base 1. In the germline V gene, CDR1 corresponds to SGDLS and CDR2 to YYNGEE. Trimming removed 4 bases from V and 3 bases from J, leaving 20 bases between the germline ends. The immunoSEQ Assay, a bias-controlled multiplex PCR, was used to amplify TCRbeta CDR3 regions from genomic DNA. As for how the authors treated the data: The number of nucleated cells in each sample was estimated by amplification of reference gene primers within the assay. To quantify the absolute abundance of each unique TCRbeta CDR3 rearrangement, sequence reads were collapsed and filtered. For each sample, productive Simpson clonality was calculated by taking the square root of Simpson's diversity index across productive rearrangements. TCRdb took this table from immuneACCESS and kept in-frame rearrangements with V and J called. Such tables lack part of the clones; where checked against another copy, unresolved V genes explain under half of the gap, and the rest is unexplained. Clone size and V and J calls were adopted from that table, with D and trimming inferred from the DNA. The sample includes 90,000 to 100,000 clones, with 65% to 90% observed a single time. 11% of the sample belongs to the ten largest clones.

As for this clone: Its antigen target is currently unknown. No base quality information exists; no much larger clone differs at one position.

Sample: peripheral blood. The clonotype originates from a man in his 70s with active or convalescent COVID-19. Here the chain combines TRBV9 and TRBJ2-7, and TRBD2 may be the D gene, going by 7 matching bases. The DNA reads as follows: TGTGCCAGCAGCATCCGCGGGGGCCTCCCACTCTACGAGCAGTACTTC. Translated, it gives CASSIRGGLPLYEQYF.